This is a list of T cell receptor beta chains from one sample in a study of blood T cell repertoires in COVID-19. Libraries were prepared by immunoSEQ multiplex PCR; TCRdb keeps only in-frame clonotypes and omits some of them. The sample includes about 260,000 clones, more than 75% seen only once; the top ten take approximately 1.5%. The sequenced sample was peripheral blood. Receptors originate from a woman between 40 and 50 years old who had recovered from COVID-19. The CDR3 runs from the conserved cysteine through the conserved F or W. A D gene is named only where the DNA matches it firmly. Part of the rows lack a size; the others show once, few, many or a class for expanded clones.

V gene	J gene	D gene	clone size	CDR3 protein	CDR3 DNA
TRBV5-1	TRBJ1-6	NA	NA	CASSRTESSYNSPLHF	TGCGCCAGCAGCCGGACAGAGAGCTCCTATAATTCACCCCTCCACTTT
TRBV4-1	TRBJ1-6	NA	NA	CASSQEETAGSPLHF	TGCGCCAGCAGCCAAGAGGAGACGGCCGGGTCACCCCTCCACTTT
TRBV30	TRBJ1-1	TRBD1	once	CAWNPGQGNTEAFF	TGTGCCTGGAATCCGGGACAGGGGAACACTGAAGCTTTCTTT
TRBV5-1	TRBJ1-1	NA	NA	CASSLAGANTEAFF	TGCGCCAGCAGCCTGGCGGGAGCGAACACTGAAGCTTTCTTT
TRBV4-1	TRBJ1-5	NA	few	CASSQGTGGYSNQPQHF	TGCGCCAGCAGCCAAGGGACTGGGGGGTATAGCAATCAGCCCCAGCATTTT
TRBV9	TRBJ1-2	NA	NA	CASSRGLFNYTF	TGTGCCAGCAGCCGGGGTCTCTTTAACTACACCTTC
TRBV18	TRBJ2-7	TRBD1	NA	CASSPRIFGQGDYEQYF	TGTGCCAGCTCACCACGAATATTTGGACAGGGAGACTACGAGCAGTACTTC
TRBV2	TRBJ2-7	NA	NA	CASSDQGRNEQYF	TGTGCCAGCAGTGACCAGGGAAGGAACGAGCAGTACTTC
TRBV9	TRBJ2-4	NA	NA	CASSVVGSGNIQYF	TGTGCCAGCAGCGTAGTTGGTAGCGGAAACATTCAGTACTTC
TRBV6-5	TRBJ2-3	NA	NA	CASSYSPSLRDTQYF	TGTGCCAGCAGTTACTCCCCCTCTCTTCGTGATACGCAGTATTTT
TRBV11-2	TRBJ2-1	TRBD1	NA	CASSIGTGAYNEQFF	TGTGCCAGCAGCATTGGGACAGGGGCCTACAATGAGCAGTTCTTC
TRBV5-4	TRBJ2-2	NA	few	CASRGASQGELFF	TGTGCCAGCAGGGGAGCATCGCAGGGGGAGCTGTTTTTT
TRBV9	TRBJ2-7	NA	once	CASSSTAADSYEQYF	TGTGCCAGCAGCTCGACAGCAGCCGACTCCTACGAGCAGTACTTC
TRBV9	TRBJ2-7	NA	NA	CASSATSSGVTYEQYF	TGTGCCAGCAGCGCGACCTCGTCGGGGGTAACCTACGAGCAGTACTTC
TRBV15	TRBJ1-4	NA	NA	CATSPTPHRYNEKLFF	TGTGCCACCAGCCCAACCCCACACAGGTATAATGAAAAACTGTTTTTT
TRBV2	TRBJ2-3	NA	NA	CASSEPWANNTQYF	TGTGCCAGCAGTGAACCCTGGGCCAATAATACGCAGTATTTT
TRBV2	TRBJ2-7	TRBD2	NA	CASSEEGGPEQYF	TGTGCCAGCAGTGAAGAGGGAGGGCCGGAGCAGTACTTC
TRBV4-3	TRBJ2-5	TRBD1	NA	CASSRRQGVQETQYF	TGCGCCAGCAGCCGCCGTCAGGGGGTACAAGAGACCCAGTACTTC
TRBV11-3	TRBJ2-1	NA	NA	CASSPGQGSYNEQFF	TGTGCCAGCAGCCCTGGGCAGGGGTCGTACAATGAGCAGTTCTTC
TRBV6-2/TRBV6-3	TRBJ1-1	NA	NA	CASSYGQGTSTEAFF	TGTGCCAGCAGTTACGGGCAGGGTACGAGCACTGAAGCTTTCTTT
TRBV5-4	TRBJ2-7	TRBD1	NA	CASSSGTGAYEQYF	TGTGCCAGCAGCTCGGGGACAGGCGCCTACGAGCAGTACTTC
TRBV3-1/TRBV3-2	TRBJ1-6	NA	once	CASSQDGEDSPLHF	TGTGCCAGCAGCCAAGACGGGGAGGACTCACCCCTCCACTTT
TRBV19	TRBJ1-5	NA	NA	CASSSDSEQPQHF	TGTGCCAGTAGTTCGGACAGTGAACAGCCCCAGCATTTT
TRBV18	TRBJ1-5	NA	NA	CASSQGAGANQPQHF	TGTGCCAGCTCCCAAGGGGCAGGGGCAAATCAGCCCCAGCATTTT
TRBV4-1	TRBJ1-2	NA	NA	CASSQVTGSGTGGYTF	TGCGCCAGCAGCCAAGTAACCGGGAGCGGAACGGGTGGCTACACCTTC
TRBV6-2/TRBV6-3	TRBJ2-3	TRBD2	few	CASSYSIGGGATDTQYF	TGTGCCAGCAGTTACTCGATTGGCGGGGGGGCAACAGATACGCAGTATTTT
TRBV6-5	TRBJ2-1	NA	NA	CASSSQGSAYNEQFF	TGTGCCAGCAGCTCCCAGGGATCGGCCTACAATGAGCAGTTCTTC
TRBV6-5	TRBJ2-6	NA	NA	CASRRDNSGANVLTF	TGTGCCAGCAGAAGGGACAATTCTGGGGCCAACGTCCTGACTTTC
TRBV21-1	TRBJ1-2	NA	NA	CASSIYRAHYGYTF	TGTGCCAGCAGCATTTACAGGGCCCACTATGGCTACACCTTC
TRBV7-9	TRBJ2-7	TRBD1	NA	CASSLYGQGPSYEQYF	TGTGCCAGCAGCTTATACGGACAGGGGCCCTCCTACGAGCAGTACTTC
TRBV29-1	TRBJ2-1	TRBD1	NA	CSVDGTGWNNEQFF	TGCAGCGTTGACGGGACAGGTTGGAACAATGAGCAGTTCTTC
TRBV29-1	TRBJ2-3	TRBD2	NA	CSVAGGQGPDTQYF	TGCAGCGTTGCGGGGGGTCAGGGTCCAGATACGCAGTATTTT
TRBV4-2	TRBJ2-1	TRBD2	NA	CASSQVGLAGGQDNEQFF	TGTGCCAGCAGCCAAGTGGGGCTAGCGGGGGGCCAGGATAATGAGCAGTTCTTC
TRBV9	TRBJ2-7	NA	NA	CASSVRGHPSSEQYF	TGTGCCAGCAGCGTTAGGGGCCACCCCTCCTCCGAGCAGTACTTC
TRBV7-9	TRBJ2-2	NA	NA	CASSPPRRTNTGELFF	TGTGCCAGCAGCCCCCCCCGGCGGACGAACACCGGGGAGCTGTTTTTT
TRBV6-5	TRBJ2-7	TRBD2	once	CASSYSTGGVSYEQYF	TGTGCCAGCAGTTACTCGACTGGGGGGGTGTCCTACGAGCAGTACTTC
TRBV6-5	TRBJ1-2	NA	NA	CASSYSEGVIGYTF	TGTGCCAGCAGTTACTCGGAGGGAGTCATCGGCTACACCTTC
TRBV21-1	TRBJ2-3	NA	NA	CATLGGLTDTQYF	TGTGCCACCTTAGGGGGCCTCACAGATACGCAGTATTTT
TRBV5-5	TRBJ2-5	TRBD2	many	CASSLELAGGRETQYF	TGTGCCAGCAGCTTGGAATTAGCGGGGGGGCGAGAGACCCAGTACTTC
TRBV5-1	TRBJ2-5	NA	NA	CASSLHGEETQYF	TGCGCCAGCAGCTTGCACGGGGAAGAGACCCAGTACTTC
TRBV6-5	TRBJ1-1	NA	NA	CASFRGPTNTEAFF	TGTGCCAGCTTCAGGGGACCGACGAACACTGAAGCTTTCTTT
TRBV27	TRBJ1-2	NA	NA	CASSLSGSLGAGGGYTF	TGTGCCAGCAGTTTATCGGGTAGCCTAGGGGCAGGTGGGGGCTACACCTTC
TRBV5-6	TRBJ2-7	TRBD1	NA	CASSPGQGPIEQYF	TGTGCCAGCAGCCCTGGACAGGGGCCCATCGAGCAGTACTTC
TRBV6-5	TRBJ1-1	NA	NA	CAISPRATGNTEAFF	TGTGCCATAAGCCCCCGGGCGACGGGAAACACTGAAGCTTTCTTT
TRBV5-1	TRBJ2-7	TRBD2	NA	CASSLAPWAGGSYEQYF	TGCGCCAGCAGCTTGGCGCCGTGGGCGGGGGGCTCCTACGAGCAGTACTTC
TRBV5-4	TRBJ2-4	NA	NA	CASSPTGSGNIQYF	TGTGCCAGCAGCCCAACAGGGTCGGGAAACATTCAGTACTTC
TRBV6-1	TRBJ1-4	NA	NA	CASSDAFSGREGATNEKLFF	TGTGCCAGCAGTGATGCCTTTAGCGGCAGGGAGGGGGCAACTAATGAAAAACTGTTTTTT
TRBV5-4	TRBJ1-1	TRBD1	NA	CASSFPTGGMNTEAFF	TGTGCCAGCAGCTTCCCGACAGGGGGGATGAACACTGAAGCTTTCTTT
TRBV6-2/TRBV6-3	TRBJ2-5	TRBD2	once	CASSYGGAGGGAQYF	TGTGCCAGCAGTTACGGGGGCGCCGGCGGGGGGGCCCAGTACTTC
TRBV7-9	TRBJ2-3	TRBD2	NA	CASSLWSASGDTQYF	TGTGCCAGCAGCTTATGGTCGGCTAGCGGGGATACGCAGTATTTT
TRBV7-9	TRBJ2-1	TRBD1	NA	CASSPRQGAAYNEQFF	TGTGCCAGCAGCCCGAGACAGGGGGCCGCCTACAATGAGCAGTTCTTC
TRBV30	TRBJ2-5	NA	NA	CAWSYFHRAPQETQYF	TGTGCCTGGAGCTACTTCCACAGGGCTCCACAAGAGACCCAGTACTTC
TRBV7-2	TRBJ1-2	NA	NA	CASSIGQGYGYTF	TGTGCCAGCAGTATTGGACAAGGGTATGGCTACACCTTC
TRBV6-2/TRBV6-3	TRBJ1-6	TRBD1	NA	CASSKLPGQGGSPLHF	TGTGCCAGCAGTAAACTACCGGGACAGGGGGGCTCACCCCTCCACTTT